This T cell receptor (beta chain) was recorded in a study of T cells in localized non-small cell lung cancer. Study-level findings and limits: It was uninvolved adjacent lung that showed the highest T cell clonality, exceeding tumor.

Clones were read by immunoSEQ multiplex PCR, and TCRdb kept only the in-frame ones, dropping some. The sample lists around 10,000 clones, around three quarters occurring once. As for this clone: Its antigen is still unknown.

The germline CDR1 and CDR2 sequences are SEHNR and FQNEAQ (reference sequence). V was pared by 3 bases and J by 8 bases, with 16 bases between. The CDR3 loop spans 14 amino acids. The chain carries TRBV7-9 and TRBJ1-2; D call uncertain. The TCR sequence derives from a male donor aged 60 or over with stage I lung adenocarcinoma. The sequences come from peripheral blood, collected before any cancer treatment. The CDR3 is CASSLVMAYPGYTF. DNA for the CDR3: TGTGCCAGCAGCTTGGTGATGGCTTATCCCGGCTACACCTTC.